These T cell receptor beta chains were read from a single sample in a study of shared clonotypes between healthy human individuals. Sequencing used immunoSEQ multiplex PCR; TCRdb keeps in-frame clones, though not all of them. The sample includes some 1 million clones, more than 65% of them seen just once. What was sequenced was memory CD4+ T cells sorted from blood. These receptors all come from a man between 18 and 35 years old in good health. Both conserved end residues are part of each CDR3. D genes are given only for firm matches. Expanded clones are given a class, and other clones once, few, many or no size at all.

clone_size j_call v_call d_call cdr3_nt cdr3_aa
once TRBJ2-4 TRBV5-4 TRBD2 TGTGCCAGCAGCTCCAACTCGGGACTAGCGGGAGTAAGAGCCAAAAACATTCAGTACTTC CASSSNSGLAGVRAKNIQYF
. TRBJ1-1 TRBV10-2 . TGCGCCAGCGGGGGGCAAGGGAACCTAACTTTCTTT CASGGQGNLTFF
few TRBJ2-5 TRBV15 TRBD2 TGTGCCACCAGCAAGGGACTAGCGGAAGAGACCCAGTACTTC CATSKGLAEETQYF
. TRBJ1-2 TRBV28 . TGTGCCAGCAGTTGGAGGGCGGGGGCCTATGGCTACACCTTC CASSWRAGAYGYTF
. TRBJ2-7 TRBV5-1 TRBD2 TGCGCCAGCAGCGATAGCGGGATAGACTACGAGCAGTACTTC CASSDSGIDYEQYF
. TRBJ1-2 TRBV27 . TGTGCCAGCAGCCTGGGCGGGGGGCGGGCGTATGGCTACACCTTC CASSLGGGRAYGYTF
. TRBJ2-1 TRBV14 . TGTGCCAGCAGCCAAGAAAGGACCGGAGGCAATGAGCAGTTCTTC CASSQERTGGNEQFF
. TRBJ1-2 TRBV19 . TGTGCCAGTAGTAGGCAGGGCGGCGGCTACACCTTC CASSRQGGGYTF
. TRBJ1-1 TRBV5-6 . TGTGCCAGCAGCTTGGGCGCTGGGGCCCTGAACACTGAAGCTTTCTTT CASSLGAGALNTEAFF
once TRBJ2-2 TRBV11-3 TRBD1 TGTGCCAGCAGCGAAGGACCGACAGGGGGGTCCGGGGAGCTGTTTTTT CASSEGPTGGSGELFF
. TRBJ2-3 TRBV7-2 TRBD2 TGTGCCAGCAGCCCCACTAGCGGTAGCACAGATACGCAGTATTTT CASSPTSGSTDTQYF
many TRBJ2-5 TRBV11-2 TRBD1 TGTGCCAGCAGCCCGGGGACAGGCCTCCAAGAGACCCAGTACTTC CASSPGTGLQETQYF
. TRBJ1-6 TRBV10-3 . TGTGCCATCACGGCCAGGGGTAATTCACCCCTCCACTTT CAITARGNSPLHF
. TRBJ2-6 TRBV7-8 . TGTGCCAGCAGCCAGGGGCGCCACTCTGGGGCCAACGTCCTGACTTTC CASSQGRHSGANVLTF
. TRBJ1-2 TRBV5-1 TRBD1 TGCGCCAGCAGATTGGGAACAGGGGAAAGCTACGGCTACACCTTC CASRLGTGESYGYTF
. TRBJ2-2 TRBV9 . TGTGCCAGCAGCGTAAGAGGACTGAACACCGGGGAGCTGTTTTTT CASSVRGLNTGELFF
. TRBJ2-1 TRBV9 TRBD2 TGTGCCAGCAGCGTAGACTTAGAATCGGGGGGGCAGTTCTTC CASSVDLESGGQFF
once TRBJ2-5 TRBV4-1 . TGCGCCAGCAGCAAAATCCCGGGGGAGACCCAGTACTTC CASSKIPGETQYF
. TRBJ2-1 TRBV4-3 TRBD2 TGCGCCAGCAGCCAGGAAGGAAGCGGGAGGGCCAGGTATGAGCAGTTCTTC CASSQEGSGRARYEQFF
. TRBJ1-1 TRBV5-8 . TGTGCCAGCCAGCTCCAGGGGAACACTGAAGCTTTCTTT CASQLQGNTEAFF
. TRBJ1-5 TRBV27 . TGTGCCAGCAGTTCCCCGTTCAGGGCACCTAGCAATCAGCCCCAGCATTTT CASSSPFRAPSNQPQHF